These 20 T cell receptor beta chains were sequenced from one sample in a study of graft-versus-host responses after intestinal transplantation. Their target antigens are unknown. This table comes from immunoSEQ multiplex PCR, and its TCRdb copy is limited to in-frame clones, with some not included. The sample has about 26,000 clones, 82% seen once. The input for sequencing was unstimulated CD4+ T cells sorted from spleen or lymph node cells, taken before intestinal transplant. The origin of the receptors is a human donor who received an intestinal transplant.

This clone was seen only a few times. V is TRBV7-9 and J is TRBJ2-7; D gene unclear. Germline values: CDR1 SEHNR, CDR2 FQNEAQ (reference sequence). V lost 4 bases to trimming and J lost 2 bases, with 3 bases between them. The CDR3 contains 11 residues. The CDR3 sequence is CASSSTYEQYF. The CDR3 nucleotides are TGTGCCAGCAGCTCCACCTACGAGCAGTACTTC.

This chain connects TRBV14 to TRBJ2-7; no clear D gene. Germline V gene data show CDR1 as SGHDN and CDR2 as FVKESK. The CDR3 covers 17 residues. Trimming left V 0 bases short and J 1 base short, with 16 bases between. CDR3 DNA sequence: TGTGCCAGCAGCCAAGATCCCGCAGGTCCCCTTTCCTACGAGCAGTACTTC. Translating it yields CASSQDPAGPLSYEQYF.

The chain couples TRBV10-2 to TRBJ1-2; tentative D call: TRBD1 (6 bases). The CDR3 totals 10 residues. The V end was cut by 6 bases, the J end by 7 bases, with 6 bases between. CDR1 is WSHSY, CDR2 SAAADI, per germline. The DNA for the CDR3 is TGCGCCAGCAGACAGGGTGGCTACACCTTC. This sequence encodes CASRQGGYTF.

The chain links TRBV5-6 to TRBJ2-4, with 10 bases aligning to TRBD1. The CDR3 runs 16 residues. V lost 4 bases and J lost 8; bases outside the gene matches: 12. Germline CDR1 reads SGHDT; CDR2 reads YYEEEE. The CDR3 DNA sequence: TGTGCCAGCAGCCCAAAGCGCCGGGACAGGGGAGACATTCAGTACTTC. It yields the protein CASSPKRRDRGDIQYF. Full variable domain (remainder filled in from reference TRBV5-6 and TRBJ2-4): DAGVTQSPTHLIKTRGQQVTLRCSPKSGHDTVSWYQQALGQGPQFIFQYYEEEERQRGNFPDRFSGHQFPNYSSELNVNALLLGDSALYLCASSPKRRDRGDIQYFGAGTRLSVL.

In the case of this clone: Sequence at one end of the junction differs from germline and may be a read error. The chain's CDR3 is CARSAAGTGGGYEQYF. CDR3 DNA: TGTGCCCGCAGCGCGGCCGGGACAGGGGGCGGGTACGAGCAGTACTTC. J is TRBJ2-7 and V is TRBV9; 12 nucleotides match TRBD1. In germline, CDR1 is SGDLS, CDR2 YYNGEE. The CDR3 consists of 16 residues. Using reference TRBV9 and TRBJ2-7 for the parts outside the CDR3, the full variable domain is DSGVTQTPKHLITATGQRVTLRCSPRSGDLSVYWYQQSLDQGLQFLIQYYNGEERAKGNILERFSAQQFPDLHSELNLSSLELGDSALYFCARSAAGTGGGYEQYFGPGTRLTVT.

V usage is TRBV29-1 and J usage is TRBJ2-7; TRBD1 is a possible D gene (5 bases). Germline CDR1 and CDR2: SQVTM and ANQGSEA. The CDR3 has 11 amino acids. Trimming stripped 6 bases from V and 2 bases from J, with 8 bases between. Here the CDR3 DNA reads TGCAGCGTCCGGACACCCTACGAGCAGTACTTC. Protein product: CSVRTPYEQYF.

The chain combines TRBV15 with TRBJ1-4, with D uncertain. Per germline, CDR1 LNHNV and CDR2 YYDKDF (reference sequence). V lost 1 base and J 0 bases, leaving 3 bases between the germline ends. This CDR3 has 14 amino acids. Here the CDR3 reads CATSRGTTNEKLFF. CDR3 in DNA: TGTGCCACCAGCAGAGGGACAACTAATGAAAAACTGTTTTTT. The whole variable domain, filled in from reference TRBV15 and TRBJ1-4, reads DAMVIQNPRYQVTQFGKPVTLSCSQTLNHNVMYWYQQKSSQAPKLLFHYYDKDFNNEADTPDNFQSRRPNTSFCFLDIRSPGLGDTAMYLCATSRGTTNEKLFFGSGTQLSVL.

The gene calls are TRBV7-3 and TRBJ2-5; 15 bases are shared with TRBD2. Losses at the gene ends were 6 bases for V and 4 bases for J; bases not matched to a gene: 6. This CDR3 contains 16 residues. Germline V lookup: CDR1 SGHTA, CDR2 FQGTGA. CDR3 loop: CASSSGLAGGGETQYF. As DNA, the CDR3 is TGTGCCAGCAGTTCGGGACTAGCGGGAGGTGGAGAGACCCAGTACTTC.

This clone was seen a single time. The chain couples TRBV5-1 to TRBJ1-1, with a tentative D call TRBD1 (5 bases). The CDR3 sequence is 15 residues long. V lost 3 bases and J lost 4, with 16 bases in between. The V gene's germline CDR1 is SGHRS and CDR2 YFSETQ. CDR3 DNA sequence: TGCGCCAGCAGCTATGTAGTGGGGGTGCGCACTGAAGCTTTCTTT. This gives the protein CASSYVVGVRTEAFF.

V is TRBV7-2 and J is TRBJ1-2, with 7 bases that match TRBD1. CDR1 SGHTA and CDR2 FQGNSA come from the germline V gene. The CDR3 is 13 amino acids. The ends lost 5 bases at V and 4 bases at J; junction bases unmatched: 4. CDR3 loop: CASSQTGLYGYTF. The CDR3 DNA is TGTGCCAGCAGCCAGACAGGGCTCTATGGCTACACCTTC. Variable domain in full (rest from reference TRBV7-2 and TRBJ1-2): GAGVSQSPSNKVTEKGKDVELRCDPISGHTALYWYRQSLGQGLEFLIYFQGNSAPDKSGLPSDRFSAERTGGSVSTLTIQRTQQEDSAVYLCASSQTGLYGYTFGSGTRLTVV.

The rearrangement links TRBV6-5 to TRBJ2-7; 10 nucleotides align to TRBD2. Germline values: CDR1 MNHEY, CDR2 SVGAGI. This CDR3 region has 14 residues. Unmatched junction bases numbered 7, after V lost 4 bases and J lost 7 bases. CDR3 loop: CASSLAGGRYEQYF. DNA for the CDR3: TGTGCCAGCAGTTTAGCGGGAGGACGCTATGAGCAGTACTTC.

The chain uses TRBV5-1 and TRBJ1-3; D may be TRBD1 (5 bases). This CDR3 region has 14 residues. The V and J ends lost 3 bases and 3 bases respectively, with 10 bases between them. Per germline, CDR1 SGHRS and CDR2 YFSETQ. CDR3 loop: CASSSATDGNTIYF. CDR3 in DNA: TGCGCCAGCAGCTCCGCGACAGATGGAAACACCATATATTTT.

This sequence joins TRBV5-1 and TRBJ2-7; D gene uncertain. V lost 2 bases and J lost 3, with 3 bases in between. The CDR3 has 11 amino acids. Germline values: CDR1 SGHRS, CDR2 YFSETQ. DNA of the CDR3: TGCGCCAGCAGCTTAGACTACGAGCAGTACTTC. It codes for CASSLDYEQYF. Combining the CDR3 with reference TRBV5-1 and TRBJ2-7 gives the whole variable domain KAGVTQTPRYLIKTRGQQVTLSCSPISGHRSVSWYQQTPGQGLQFLFEYFSETQRNKGNFPGRFSGRQFSNSRSEMNVSTLELGDSALYLCASSLDYEQYFGPGTRLTVT.

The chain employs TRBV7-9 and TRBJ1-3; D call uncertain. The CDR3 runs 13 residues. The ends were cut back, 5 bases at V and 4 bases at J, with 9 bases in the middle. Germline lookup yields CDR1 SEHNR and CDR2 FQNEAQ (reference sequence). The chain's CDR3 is CASSPGGGNTIYF. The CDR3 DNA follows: TGTGCCAGCAGCCCGGGAGGGGGAAACACCATATATTTT. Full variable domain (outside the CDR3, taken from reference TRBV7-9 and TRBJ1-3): DTGVSQNPRHKITKRGQNVTFRCDPISEHNRLYWYRQTLGQGPEFLTYFQNEAQLEKSRLLSDRFSAERPKGSFSTLEIQRTEQGDSAMYLCASSPGGGNTIYFGEGSWLTVV.

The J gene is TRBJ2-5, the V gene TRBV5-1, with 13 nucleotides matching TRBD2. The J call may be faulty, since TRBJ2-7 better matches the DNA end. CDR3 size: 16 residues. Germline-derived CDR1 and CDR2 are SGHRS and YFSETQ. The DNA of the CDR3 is TGCGCCAGCAGCTTGGCCGGGACTAGCGGGGCCTACGAGCAGTACTTC. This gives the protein CASSLAGTSGAYEQYF.

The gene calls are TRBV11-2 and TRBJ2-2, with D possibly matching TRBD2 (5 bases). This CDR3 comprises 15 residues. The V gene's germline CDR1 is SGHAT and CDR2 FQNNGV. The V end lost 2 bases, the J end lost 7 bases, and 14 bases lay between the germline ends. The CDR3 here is CASSLITGRGGELFF. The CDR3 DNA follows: TGTGCCAGCAGCTTAATAACGGGCCGGGGCGGGGAGCTGTTTTTT.

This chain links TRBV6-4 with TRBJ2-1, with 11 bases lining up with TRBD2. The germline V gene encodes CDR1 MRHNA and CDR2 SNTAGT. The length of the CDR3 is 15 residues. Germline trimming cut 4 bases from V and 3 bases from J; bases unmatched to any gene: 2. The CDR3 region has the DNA TGTGCCAGCAGTGTCCTAGCGGGGGGCTACAATGAGCAGTTCTTC. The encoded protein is CASSVLAGGYNEQFF.

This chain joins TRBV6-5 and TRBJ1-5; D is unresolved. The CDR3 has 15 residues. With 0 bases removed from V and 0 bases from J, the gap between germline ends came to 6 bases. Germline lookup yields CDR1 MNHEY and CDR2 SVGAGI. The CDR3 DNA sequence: TGTGCCAGCAGTTACTCGAGAGCTAGCAATCAGCCCCAGCATTTT. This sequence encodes CASSYSRASNQPQHF.

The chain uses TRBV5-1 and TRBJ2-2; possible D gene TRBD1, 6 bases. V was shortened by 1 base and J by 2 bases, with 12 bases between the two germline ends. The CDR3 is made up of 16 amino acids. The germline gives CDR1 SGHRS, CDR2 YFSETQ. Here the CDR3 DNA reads TGCGCCAGCAGCTTGCAGACAGGTGGAAACACCGGGGAGCTGTTTTTT. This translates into CASSLQTGGNTGELFF. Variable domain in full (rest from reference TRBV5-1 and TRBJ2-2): KAGVTQTPRYLIKTRGQQVTLSCSPISGHRSVSWYQQTPGQGLQFLFEYFSETQRNKGNFPGRFSGRQFSNSRSEMNVSTLELGDSALYLCASSLQTGGNTGELFFGEGSRLTVL.

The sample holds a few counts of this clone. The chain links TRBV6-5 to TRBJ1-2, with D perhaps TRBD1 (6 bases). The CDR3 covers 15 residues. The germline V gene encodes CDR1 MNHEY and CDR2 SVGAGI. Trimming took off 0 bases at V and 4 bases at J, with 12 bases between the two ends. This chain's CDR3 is CASSYSGRGGYGYTF. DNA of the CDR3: TGTGCCAGCAGTTACTCAGGCAGGGGTGGCTATGGCTACACCTTC.